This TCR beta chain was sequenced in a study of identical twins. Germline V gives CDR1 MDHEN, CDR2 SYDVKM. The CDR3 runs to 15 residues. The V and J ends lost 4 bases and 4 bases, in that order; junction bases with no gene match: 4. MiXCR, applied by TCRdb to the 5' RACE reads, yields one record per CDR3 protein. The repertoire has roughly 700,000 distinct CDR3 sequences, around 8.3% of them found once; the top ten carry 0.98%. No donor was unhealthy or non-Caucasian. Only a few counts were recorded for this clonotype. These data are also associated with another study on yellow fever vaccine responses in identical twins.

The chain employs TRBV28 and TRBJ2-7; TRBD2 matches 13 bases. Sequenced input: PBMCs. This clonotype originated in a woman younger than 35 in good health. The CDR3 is CASSSPTSGRYEQYF. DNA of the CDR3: TGTGCCAGCAGTTCACCGACTAGCGGGAGGTACGAGCAGTACTTC.